The present entry profiles one TCR beta chain with its context. The entry originates in a study of shared clonotypes between healthy human individuals. Per the germline V gene, CDR1 is SGDLS and CDR2 is YYNGEE. The CDR3 has 16 amino acids. V lost 4 bases, J lost 4 bases, and 9 bases stayed unmatched. The assay used deep level. Only in-frame clones appear in the TCRdb table, and some are missing; sequencing was by immunoSEQ multiplex PCR. The sample includes over 1.5 million clones, 95% to 99% of them seen just once. Sample: naive CD4+ T cells sorted from blood. Documented subset: CD45RA+ positively selected. This sequence was found in a man under 40 in good health. This chain links TRBV9 with TRBJ2-1, with 9 bases fitting TRBD2. This CDR3 reads CASSLGLAFLYNEQFF. The DNA of the CDR3 is TGTGCCAGCAGCTTAGGACTAGCGTTCCTTTACAATGAGCAGTTCTTC.